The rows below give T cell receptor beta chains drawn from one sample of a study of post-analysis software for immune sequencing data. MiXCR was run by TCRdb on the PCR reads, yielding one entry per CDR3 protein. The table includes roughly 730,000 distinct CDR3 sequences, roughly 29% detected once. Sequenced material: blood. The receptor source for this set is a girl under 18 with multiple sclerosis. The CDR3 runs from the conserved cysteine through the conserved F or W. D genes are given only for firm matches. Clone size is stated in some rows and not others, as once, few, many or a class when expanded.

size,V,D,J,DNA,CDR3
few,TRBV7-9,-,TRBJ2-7,TGTGCCAGCAGCTTAGTACCGGGGAGATACGAGCAGTACTTC,CASSLVPGRYEQYF
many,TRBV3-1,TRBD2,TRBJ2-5,TGTGCCAGCAGCCAAGAGTCTAGCGGGGCGGAGACCCAGTACTTC,CASSQESSGAETQYF
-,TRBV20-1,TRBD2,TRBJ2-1,TGCAGTGCCACCGGGACTAGCTTCCAACATGAGCAGTTCTTC,CSATGTSFQHEQFF
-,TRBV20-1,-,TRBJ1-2,TGCAGTGCTAGAAAGGCGGGACGTCAATGGGATGGCTACACCTTC,CSARKAGRQWDGYTF
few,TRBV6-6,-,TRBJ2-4,TGTGCCAGCAGTTACGACGGGGCGGCCAAAAACATTCAGTACTTC,CASSYDGAAKNIQYF
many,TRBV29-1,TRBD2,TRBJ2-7,TGCAGCGTGTGGGCTGGGGGAGGGAATTCCTACGAGCAGTACTTC,CSVWAGGGNSYEQYF
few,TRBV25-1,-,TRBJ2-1,TGTGCCAGCAGCCCCCGGGTGGGTAGACTTCCCAATGAGCAGTTCTTC,CASSPRVGRLPNEQFF
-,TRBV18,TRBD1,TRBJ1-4,TGTGCCAGCTCACCGGACAACAGGGGCCTTACCGAAAAACTGTTTTTT,CASSPDNRGLTEKLFF
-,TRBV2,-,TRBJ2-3,TGTGCCAGCGTGTGGGCGCCCACAGATACGCAGTATTTT,CASVWAPTDTQYF
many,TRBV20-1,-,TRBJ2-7,TGCAGTGCTAGGCCGGGGCAACTAGTAACCTACGAGCAGTACTTC,CSARPGQLVTYEQYF
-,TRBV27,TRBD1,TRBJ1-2,TGTGCCAGCAGCTTACGGACAGGGATCTACTATGGCTACACCTTC,CASSLRTGIYYGYTF
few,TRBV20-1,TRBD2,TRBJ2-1,TGCAGTGCTAGAGATCAGGCTAGCGGGATTTACAATGAGCAGTTCTTC,CSARDQASGIYNEQFF
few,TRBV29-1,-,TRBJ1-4,TGCAGCGTCGGCTTTCGGGGGCGGAATGAAAAACTGTTTTTT,CSVGFRGRNEKLFF
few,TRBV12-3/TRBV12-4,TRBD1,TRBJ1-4,TGTGCCAGCAGTAAAGCGGGACAGGGTGTCGAAAAACTGTTTTTT,CASSKAGQGVEKLFF
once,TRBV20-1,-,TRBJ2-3,TGCAGTGGCCGGGCCCCAGTGAGCACAGATACGCAGTATTTT,CSGRAPVSTDTQYF
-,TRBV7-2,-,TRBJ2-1,TGTGCCAGCAGCTTAGCGCAGGGCAGGGGGGCGGGTGACAATGAGCAGTTCTTC,CASSLAQGRGAGDNEQFF
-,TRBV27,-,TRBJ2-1,TGTGCCAGCACCATTAGGGGCTCCTACAATGAGCAGTTCTTC,CASTIRGSYNEQFF
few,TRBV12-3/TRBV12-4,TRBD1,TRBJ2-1,TGTGCCAGCGGGACCGGGACAGGGGCCCACAATGAGCAGTTCTTC,CASGTGTGAHNEQFF
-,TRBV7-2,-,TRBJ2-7,TGTGCCAGCAGCTCCTTCGACAGGAGCGAGCAGTACTTC,CASSSFDRSEQYF
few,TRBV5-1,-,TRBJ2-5,TGCGCCAGCAGCGTAGGTACCCGGACGGCGTTTCCTCAAGAGACCCAGTACTTC,CASSVGTRTAFPQETQYF
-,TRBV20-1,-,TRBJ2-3,TGCAGTGCTAGGGCCCGCAGGGAAAGCACAGATACGCAGTATTTT,CSARARRESTDTQYF
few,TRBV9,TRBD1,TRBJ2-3,TGTGCCAGCAGCGTACACAGGGGATTGAGTACGCAGTATTTT,CASSVHRGLSTQYF
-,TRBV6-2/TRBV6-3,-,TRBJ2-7,TGTGCCAGCAAAGCCCAGGGGTACTACGAGCAGTACTTC,CASKAQGYYEQYF
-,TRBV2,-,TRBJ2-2,TGTGCCAGCATTCGTTCCGGGGCCCACACCGGGGAGCTGTTTTTT,CASIRSGAHTGELFF
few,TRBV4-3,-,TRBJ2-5,TGCGCCAGCAGCCAAGATCGTTGGGGAGAGACCCAGTACTTC,CASSQDRWGETQYF
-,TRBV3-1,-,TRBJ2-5,TGTGCCAGCAGCCAAGAAGCTAGCAGAGAGACCCAGTACTTC,CASSQEASRETQYF
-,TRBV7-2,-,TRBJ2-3,TGTGCCAGCAACGCTCGCACAGATACGCAGTATTTT,CASNARTDTQYF
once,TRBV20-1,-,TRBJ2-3,TGCAGTGCTCATCCGGGACGCAGGGGGGCAGATACGCGGTATTTT,CSAHPGRRGADTRYF
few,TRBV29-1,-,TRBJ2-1,TGCAGCGTTCTTTATCCCCTCCTAAGAGAGAATGAGCAGTTCTTC,CSVLYPLLRENEQFF
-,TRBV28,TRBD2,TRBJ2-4,TGTGCCAGCAGGACCCCCGGGACTAGCGGGGTGAGAGAGCAGTACTTC,CASRTPGTSGVREQYF
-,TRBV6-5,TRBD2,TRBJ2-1,TGTGCCAGCAGTCTCGACCTAGCGGGGGCTTACAATGAGCAGTTCTTC,CASSLDLAGAYNEQFF
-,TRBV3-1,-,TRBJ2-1,TGTGCCAGCAGCCAAGACCGACTTCATGAGCAGTTCTTC,CASSQDRLHEQFF
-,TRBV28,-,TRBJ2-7,TGTGCCAGCAGGCTAGACCCAAACTACGAGCAGTACTTC,CASRLDPNYEQYF
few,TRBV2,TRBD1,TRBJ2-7,TGTGCCGTCCGGGACAGGGCAACATACGAGCAGTACTTC,CAVRDRATYEQYF
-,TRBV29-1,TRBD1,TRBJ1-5,TGCAGCGTCCATACAGGGGTGGGTAAGCCCCAGCATTTT,CSVHTGVGKPQHF
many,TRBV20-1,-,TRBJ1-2,TGCAGTGCCGGAGACCGGGACAAAGGCTATGGCTACACCTTC,CSAGDRDKGYGYTF
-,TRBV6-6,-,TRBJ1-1,TGTGCCAGCTTCTTAGAGTTGAACACTGAAGCTTTCTTT,CASFLELNTEAFF
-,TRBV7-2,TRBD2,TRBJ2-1,TGTGCCAGCAGCAAACTAGCGGGGGGGGACAATGAGCAGTTCTTC,CASSKLAGGDNEQFF
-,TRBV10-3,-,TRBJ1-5,TGTGCCACCCGACAGGACAATCAGCCCCAGCATTTT,CATRQDNQPQHF
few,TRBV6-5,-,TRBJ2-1,TGTGCCAGCAGTTACGCGGACGACTACAATGAGCAGTTCTTC,CASSYADDYNEQFF
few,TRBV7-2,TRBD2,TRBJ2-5,TGTGCCAGCCACCTAGCGGGGGGGCGGGAGACCCAGTACTTC,CASHLAGGRETQYF
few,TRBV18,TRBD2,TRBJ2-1,TGTGCCAGCTCACCTTTTGAGCGGGGGGGTCTCGATGAGCAGTTCTTC,CASSPFERGGLDEQFF
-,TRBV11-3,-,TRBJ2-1,TGTGCCAGCAGCTCGAAATCCGGGACAAATCTTCGTGAGCAGTTCTTC,CASSSKSGTNLREQFF
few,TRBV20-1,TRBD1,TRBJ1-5,TGCAGTGCTCCTACCTCCGGGACAGGGGACCGACCCCAGCATTTT,CSAPTSGTGDRPQHF
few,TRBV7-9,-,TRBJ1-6,TGTGCCAGCAGCCTCCAGGATTCACCCCTCCACTTT,CASSLQDSPLHF
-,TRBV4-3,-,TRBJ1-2,TGCGCCAGCAGCCCCCAGGGCCTAGTCAACTATGGCTACACCTTC,CASSPQGLVNYGYTF
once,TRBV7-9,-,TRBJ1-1,TGTGCCAGCAGTGCCGATTTTAGCCCGAACACTGAAGCTTTCTTT,CASSADFSPNTEAFF